This record looks at one T cell receptor (beta chain) sequence and its context. Its antigen is still unknown. No base quality information exists; no much larger clone differs at one position. This sample is drawn from a study of technical replicates of blood from a handful of donors (dated by TCRdb to about 2017). V and J are truncated by 7 bases and 3 bases respectively, leaving an intervening sequence of 6 bases. The CDR3 sequence holds 11 residues, the cysteine and phenylalanine included. Only the CDR3 part of the read is kept: 33 bases, read in frame from the first base. The germline V gene encodes CDR1 SNHLY and CDR2 FYNNEI. Library method: the immunoSEQ multiplex PCR assay. The clones in this table, taken by TCRdb from immuneACCESS, are in-frame only. Not every clone is retained; where verified, under half of the shortfall comes from an unresolved V gene, and the cause of the rest is unknown. Within this sample are around 50,000 clones, with about 90% of them counted one time only. About 3.6% of the sample comes from the top ten.

The receptor was isolated from a human donor in good health. Some clones in this sample may be carry-over from other donors' samples. The specimen sequenced was PBMCs. The chain employs TRBV2 and TRBJ1-2; the D gene is perhaps TRBD1, on 5 matching bases. The CDR3 here reads CASTQDYGYTF. The sequence in DNA is TGTGCCAGCACACAGGACTATGGCTACACCTTC. Beyond the CDR3, the reference TRBV2 and TRBJ1-2 genes provide the residues; the full variable domain reads: EPEVTQTPSHQVTQMGQEVILRCVPISNHLYFYWYRQILGQKVEFLVSFYNNEISEKSEIFDDQFSVERPDGSNFTLKIRSTKLEDSAMYFCASTQDYGYTFGSGTRLTVV.